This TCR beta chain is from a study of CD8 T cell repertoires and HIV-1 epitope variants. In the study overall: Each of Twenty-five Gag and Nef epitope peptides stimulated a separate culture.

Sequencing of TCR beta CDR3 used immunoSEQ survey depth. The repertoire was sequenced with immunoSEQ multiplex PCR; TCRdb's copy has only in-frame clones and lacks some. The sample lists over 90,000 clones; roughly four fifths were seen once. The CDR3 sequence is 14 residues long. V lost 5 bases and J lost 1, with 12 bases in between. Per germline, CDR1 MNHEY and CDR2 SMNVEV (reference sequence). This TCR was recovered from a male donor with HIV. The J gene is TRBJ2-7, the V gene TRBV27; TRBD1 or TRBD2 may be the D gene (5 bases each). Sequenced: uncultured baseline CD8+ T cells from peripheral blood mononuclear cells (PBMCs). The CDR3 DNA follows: TGTGCCAGCAGTGAGAGGGACGGATCCTACGAGCAGTACTTC. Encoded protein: CASSERDGSYEQYF.